The 26 T cell receptor beta chains below were found in one sample sequenced in a study of T cells after posttransplantation cyclophosphamide (dated by TCRdb to the mid-2010s). Libraries were made using the immunoSEQ multiplex PCR assay. TCRdb took over this immuneACCESS table, retaining in-frame rearrangements with V and J assigned. Such tables are incomplete; in checked studies, under half of the missing clones stem from an unresolved V gene, and the remainder is unexplained. The sample table lists just over 65,000 clones, 85% to 95% of them with a count of one. The ten largest clones capture about 3% of the sample. The sequencing sample was made of PBMCs. The source of these receptors is a woman in her 30s in good health and a related stem cell transplant donor.

The CDR3 DNA sequence: TGCGCCAGCAGCCAAGATCGATTAGTCGGCCAGTACCTCCCGGGCACTGAAGCTTTCTTT. Protein: CASSQDRLVGQYLPGTEAFF. The V call is TRBV4-3, the J call TRBJ1-1; D unclear. V was cut by 0 bases and J by 4 bases, with 27 bases left in between. The CDR3 runs to 20 residues. Germline V gene data show CDR1 as LGHNA and CDR2 as YSLEER.

This chain uses TRBV7-9 with TRBJ2-3; 7 bases are a match to TRBD1. With 3 bases clipped from V and 4 bases from J, the junction kept 13 bases outside the gene matches. The CDR3 has 17 amino acids. The V gene's germline CDR1 is SEHNR and CDR2 FQNEAQ (reference sequence). CDR3 region: CASSFHFSRQGSDTQYF. CDR3 in DNA: TGTGCCAGCAGCTTCCACTTTAGTCGACAGGGATCAGATACGCAGTATTTT.

This clone appeared a single time. The J gene is TRBJ1-6, the V gene TRBV19; D remains unclear. The CDR3 length is 15 residues. The V and J ends lost 10 bases and 0 bases respectively, with 13 bases between them. Germline V gene data show CDR1 as LNHDA and CDR2 as SQIVND (reference sequence). CDR3 amino acids: CATTDASSYNSPLHF. As DNA, the CDR3 is TGTGCCACCACCGACGCGAGCTCCTATAATTCACCCCTCCACTTT.

The chain recombines TRBV7-9 with TRBJ1-2; maybe TRBD1 (5 bases). This CDR3 has 13 residues. Germline CDR1 SEHNR, CDR2 FQNEAQ (reference sequence). Trimming removed 6 bases from V and 4 bases from J, with 12 bases in between. CDR3 residues: CASRPQGPYGYTF. The CDR3 DNA follows: TGTGCCAGCAGACCCCAGGGCCCCTATGGCTACACCTTC.

The chain uses TRBV18 and TRBJ1-1, with no clear D. This CDR3 is built from 13 residues. From germline, CDR1 is KGHSH and CDR2 LQKENI. Trimming left V 4 bases short and J 10 bases short, with 16 bases between. CDR3 protein: CASSQPALIGAFF. CDR3 DNA sequence: TGTGCCAGCTCACAGCCCGCTTTGATAGGAGCTTTCTTT.

This rearrangement joins TRBV5-4 to TRBJ2-1; D unclear. Per the germline V gene, CDR1 is SGHNT and CDR2 is YYREEE (reference sequence). The CDR3 contains 12 residues. Deletions cut 1 base from V and 7 bases from J, with 6 bases between. CDR3 bases: TGTGCCAGCAGCTTGACCGGGAATGAGCAGTTCTTC. This codes for CASSLTGNEQFF.

The chain combines TRBV7-2 with TRBJ2-7; 9 nucleotides agree with TRBD1. The germline V gene encodes CDR1 SGHTA and CDR2 FQGNSA. The length of the CDR3 is 14 residues. The V gene end was trimmed by 6 bases and the J gene end by 6 bases; junction bases not matched to a gene: 9. This CDR3 is CASREPGQGSEQYF. CDR3 DNA: TGTGCCAGCAGGGAACCGGGACAGGGCAGCGAGCAGTACTTC.

This clone was observed once. The rearrangement uses TRBV15 and TRBJ1-2; no reliable D call. Trimming shortened V by 0 bases and J by 8 bases, and 10 bases separated the two germline ends. The CDR3 has 13 residues. CDR1 is LNHNV and CDR2 is YYDKDF in the germline V gene (reference sequence). CDR3 bases: TGTGCCACCAGCAGAGACCTTCTTGTGGGCTACACCTTC. Residues: CATSRDLLVGYTF.

The genes are TRBV4-3 and TRBJ1-1; 9 nucleotides agree with TRBD1. V was pared by 0 bases and J by 4 bases, with 6 bases of the junction left unmatched. CDR1 LGHNA and CDR2 YSLEER come from the germline V gene. The length of the CDR3 is 16 residues. The CDR3 here is CASSQDIGTGRTEAFF. CDR3 in DNA: TGCGCCAGCAGCCAAGATATTGGGACAGGGCGCACTGAAGCTTTCTTT.

V and J are TRBV30 and TRBJ1-3; D is perhaps TRBD1 (6 bases). V dropped 2 bases and J dropped 4 bases, with 15 bases sitting between them. CDR1 is GTSNPN, CDR2 SVGIG, per germline (reference sequence). CDR3 length: 15 residues. CDR3 nucleotide sequence: TGTGCCTGGAGTAGGGAACAGGGTTGGGGAAACACCATATATTTT. Its protein is CAWSREQGWGNTIYF.

The V gene is TRBV6-1, the J gene TRBJ1-3; tentative D call: TRBD1 (6 bases). Per germline, CDR1 MNHNS and CDR2 SASEGT. CDR3 length: 13 residues. V was pared by 8 bases and J by 8 bases, with 16 bases between. In DNA form, the CDR3 reads TGTGCCAGCGGACAGTCGTGGGGGGACACCATATATTTT. This sequence encodes CASGQSWGDTIYF.

The V and J genes are TRBV14 and TRBJ2-3; the match to TRBD2 covers 7 bases. Germline V lookup: CDR1 SGHDN, CDR2 FVKESK. The CDR3 loop spans 17 amino acids. Unmatched junction bases numbered 11, after V lost 4 bases and J lost 1 base. This chain's CDR3 is CASSRDGLVEGTDTQYF. Here the CDR3 DNA reads TGTGCCAGCAGCCGGGATGGACTAGTGGAGGGCACAGATACGCAGTATTTT.

The CDR3 DNA sequence: TGTGCCTGCCCCCCTGGGGCGGGGGGGGGAGAGACCCAGTACTTC. Its translation: CACPPGAGGGETQYF. V gene TRBV30 combines with J gene TRBJ2-5; 9 nucleotides agree with TRBD2. The germline CDR1 and CDR2 sequences are GTSNPN and SVGIG (reference sequence). The CDR3 extends over 15 amino acids. With 6 bases clipped from V and 4 bases from J, the junction kept 12 bases outside the gene matches.

V and J are TRBV5-4 and TRBJ2-5; D gene ambiguous. Germline CDR1 reads SGHNT; CDR2 reads YYREEE (reference sequence). With 4 bases removed from V and 4 bases from J, the gap between germline ends came to 8 bases. CDR3 size: 12 residues. The CDR3 region is CASSRIGETQYF. Here the CDR3 DNA reads TGTGCCAGCAGCCGCATAGGAGAGACCCAGTACTTC.

This CDR3 reads CASSFGISNEQFF. The CDR3 bases are TGTGCCAGCAGCTTCGGGATCTCCAATGAGCAGTTCTTC. The chain carries TRBV7-2 and TRBJ2-1; D is possibly TRBD2 (5 bases). Trimming removed 3 bases at V and 6 bases at J, with 9 bases between. CDR1 and CDR2 (germline): SGHTA, FQGNSA. The length of the CDR3 is 13 residues. Filled out from reference TRBV7-2 and TRBJ2-1, the complete variable domain reads GAGVSQSPSNKVTEKGKDVELRCDPISGHTALYWYRQSLGQGLEFLIYFQGNSAPDKSGLPSDRFSAERTGGSVSTLTIQRTQQEDSAVYLCASSFGISNEQFFGPGTRLTVL.

The chain employs TRBV20-1 and TRBJ1-4, with D unclear. Germline CDR1 and CDR2: DFQATT and SNEGSKA (reference sequence). Trimming took off 3 bases at V and 4 bases at J, with 3 bases between the two ends. The CDR3 sequence is 11 residues long. The chain's CDR3 is CSASRNEKLFF. CDR3 coding DNA: TGCAGTGCTAGCCGTAATGAAAAACTGTTTTTT.

This rearrangement joins TRBV6-5 to TRBJ2-5; TRBD1 matches 7 bases. CDR1 and CDR2 (germline): MNHEY, SVGAGI. V shed 7 bases, J shed 4 bases, and the junction held 12 bases outside the gene matches. The CDR3 length is 15 residues. In nucleotides, the CDR3 is TGTGCCAGCACCTACAGGGGTTTTGGGGTAGAGACCCAGTACTTC. This translates into CASTYRGFGVETQYF.

Only a few counts were recorded for this clone. The chain links TRBV5-4 to TRBJ1-6, with D maybe TRBD1 (5 bases). This CDR3 has 16 amino acids. Germline CDR1 is SGHNT and CDR2 is YYREEE (reference sequence). V was shortened by 0 bases and J by 7 bases, with 14 bases between the two germline ends. This chain's CDR3 is CASSLEIPGSNSPLHF. The CDR3 coding sequence is TGTGCCAGCAGCTTGGAGATCCCAGGGTCCAATTCACCCCTCCACTTT.

The chain has TRBV27 and TRBJ2-1, with TRBD2 matching over 14 bases. The V gene's germline CDR1 is MNHEY and CDR2 SMNVEV (reference sequence). The CDR3 spans 16 residues. After removal of 8 bases from V and 9 bases from J, the junction contained 12 bases not matched to a gene. Written as DNA, the CDR3 is TGTGCCAGCTCATCCCGACTAGCGGGGGGGCCTGGTGAGCAGTTCTTC. Protein sequence: CASSSRLAGGPGEQFF.

The chain combines TRBV10-3 with TRBJ2-1; TRBD1 is a possible D gene (6 bases). The CDR3 spans 14 residues. V gave up 4 bases and J gave up 8 bases, with 15 bases separating them. Germline V gene sequence: CDR1 ENHRY, CDR2 SYGVKD. The CDR3 DNA reads as TGTGCCATCAGTGGTGGTGGCAGGGGCGATGAGCAGTTCTTC. This sequence encodes CAISGGGRGDEQFF.

The chain's CDR3 is CASSKVVRPTDPPLQETQYF. The CDR3 coding sequence is TGTGCCAGCAGCAAAGTGGTAAGACCGACGGACCCCCCGCTACAAGAGACCCAGTACTTC. The chain joins TRBV21-1 to TRBJ2-5. TRBV21-1 is assigned pseudogene status. The CDR3 length is 20 residues.

Comment on this clone: At one boundary the junction diverges from the germline segment, which might be a read error. At the DNA level, this CDR3 is encoded by other sequences in the same sample as well. The gene calls are TRBV2 and TRBJ2-2; possibly TRBD1 for D (6 bases). The CDR3 has 13 amino acids. The germline CDR1 and CDR2 sequences are SNHLY and FYNNEI. The CDR3 spells CASTGAITGELFF. The CDR3 coding sequence is TGTGCCAGCACAGGGGCGATCACCGGGGAACTGTTTTTT.

The V call is TRBV6-5, the J call TRBJ1-2; 7 bases match TRBD1. The germline gives CDR1 MNHEY, CDR2 SVGAGI. The V gene end was trimmed by 4 bases and the J gene end by 8 bases; junction bases not matched to a gene: 7. The CDR3 totals 13 residues. CDR3 sequence reads: CASSSTTGRGYTF. Here the CDR3 DNA reads TGTGCCAGCAGTTCCACGACAGGGAGAGGCTACACCTTC.

This clone showed up just once. The genes are TRBV6-1 and TRBJ2-2; weak D call: TRBD1 (6 bases). Trimming cost V 3 bases and J 3 bases, with 17 bases left between them. CDR3 length: 17 amino acids. Germline-derived CDR1 and CDR2 are MNHNS and SASEGT. The DNA for the CDR3 is TGTGCCAGCAGTGAGCCCTCAGGGGTGGGGGACACCGGGGAGCTGTTTTTT. This encodes CASSEPSGVGDTGELFF.

V is TRBV6-1 and J is TRBJ1-2, with D possibly being TRBD1 (5 bases). This CDR3 has 14 residues. V shed 7 bases and J shed 4 bases, with 16 bases lying between them. The germline gives CDR1 MNHNS, CDR2 SASEGT. This CDR3 is CASIKTHRTYGYTF. The CDR3 nucleotides are TGTGCCAGCATCAAGACTCACAGGACCTATGGCTACACCTTC.

The chain combines TRBV7-2 with TRBJ2-3, with TRBD2 as a possible D gene (7 bases). Trimming removed 3 bases at V and 2 bases at J, with 12 bases between. Germline CDR1 is SGHTA and CDR2 is FQGNSA. The length of the CDR3 is 15 residues. The CDR3 nucleotides are TGTGCCAGCAGCTTTGGGGGGGCCTTCACAGATACGCAGTATTTT. Encoded protein: CASSFGGAFTDTQYF.